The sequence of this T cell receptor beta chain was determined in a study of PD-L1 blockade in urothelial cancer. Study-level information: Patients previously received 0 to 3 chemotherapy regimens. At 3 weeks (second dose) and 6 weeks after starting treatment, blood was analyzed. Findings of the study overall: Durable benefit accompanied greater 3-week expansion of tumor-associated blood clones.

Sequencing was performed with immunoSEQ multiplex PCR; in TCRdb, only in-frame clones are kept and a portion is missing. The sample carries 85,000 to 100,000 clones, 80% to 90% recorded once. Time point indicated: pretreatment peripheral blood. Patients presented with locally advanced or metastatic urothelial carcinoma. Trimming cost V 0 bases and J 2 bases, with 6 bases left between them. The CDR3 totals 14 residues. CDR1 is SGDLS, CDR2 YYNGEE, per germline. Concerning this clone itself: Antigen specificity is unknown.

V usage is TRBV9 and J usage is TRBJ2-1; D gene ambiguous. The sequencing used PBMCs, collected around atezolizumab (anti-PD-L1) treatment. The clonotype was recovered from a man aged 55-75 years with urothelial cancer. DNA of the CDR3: TGTGCCAGCAGCGTAGATAGTACCTACAATGAGCAGTTCTTC. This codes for CASSVDSTYNEQFF.